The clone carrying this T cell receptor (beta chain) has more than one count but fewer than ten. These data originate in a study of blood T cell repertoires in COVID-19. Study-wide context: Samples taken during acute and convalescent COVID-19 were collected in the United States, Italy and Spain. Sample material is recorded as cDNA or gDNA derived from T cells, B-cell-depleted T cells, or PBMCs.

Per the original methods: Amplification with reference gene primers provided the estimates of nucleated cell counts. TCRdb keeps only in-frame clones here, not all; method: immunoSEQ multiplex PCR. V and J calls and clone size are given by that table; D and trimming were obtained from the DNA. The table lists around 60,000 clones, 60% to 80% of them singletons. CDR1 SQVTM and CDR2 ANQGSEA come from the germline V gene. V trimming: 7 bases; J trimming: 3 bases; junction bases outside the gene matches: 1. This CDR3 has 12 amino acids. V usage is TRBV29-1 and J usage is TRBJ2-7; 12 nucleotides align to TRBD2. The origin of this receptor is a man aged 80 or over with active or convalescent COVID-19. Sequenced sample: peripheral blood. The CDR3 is CSALAGGYEQYF. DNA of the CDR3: TGCAGCGCACTAGCGGGGGGCTACGAGCAGTACTTC.